The 21 T cell receptor beta chains presented below share a single source sample, sequenced in a study of blood T cell repertoires in COVID-19. Only in-frame clones appear in the TCRdb table, and some are missing; sequencing was by immunoSEQ multiplex PCR. The sample gives 250,000 or so clones, about 86% of which show up once; roughly 1.9% is in the top ten. Sample: peripheral blood. Receptors were obtained from a man in his thirties or forties with active or convalescent COVID-19.

This rearrangement joins TRBV19 to TRBJ1-1; TRBD1 matches at 7 bases. V lost 7 bases to trimming and J lost 4 bases; unmatched junction nucleotides: 9. The CDR3 is 14 residues long. Germline assignment: CDR1 LNHDA and CDR2 SQIVND (reference sequence). DNA for the CDR3: TGTGCCAGTACCAAAGACAGGGATACCACTGAAGCTTTCTTT. Residues: CASTKDRDTTEAFF. Combining the CDR3 with reference TRBV19 and TRBJ1-1 gives the whole variable domain DGGITQSPKYLFRKEGQNVTLSCEQNLNHDAMYWYRQDPGQGLRLIYYSQIVNDFQKGDIAEGYSVSREKKESFPLTVTSAQKNPTAFYLCASTKDRDTTEAFFGQGTRLTVV.

The chain is built from TRBV5-3 and TRBJ1-3; D possibly corresponds to TRBD1 (6 bases). TRBV5-3 is labeled an ORF, and its function is uncertain. The CDR3 has 16 residues. Trimming removed 6 bases at V and 5 bases at J, with 21 bases between. The CDR3 here is CARTQQGPNCRNTIYF. The CDR3 DNA is TGTGCCAGAACCCAACAGGGTCCAAACTGCAGAAACACCATATATTTT.

This clone was seen only a few times. The CDR3 sequence is CSARQLLEQFF. DNA of the CDR3: TGCAGTGCTAGACAGTTATTGGAGCAGTTCTTC. The chain is built from TRBV20-1 and TRBJ2-1; no definite D call. Per germline, CDR1 DFQATT and CDR2 SNEGSKA (reference sequence). The CDR3 totals 11 residues. Trimming pared 2 bases from V and 10 bases from J, leaving 9 bases between.

V usage is TRBV6-5 and J usage is TRBJ2-3; D might be TRBD1 (6 bases). The CDR3 runs to 12 residues. With 10 bases removed from V and 2 bases from J, the gap between germline ends came to 10 bases. Germline V gene sequence: CDR1 MNHEY, CDR2 SVGAGI. CDR3 amino acids: CATRQDTDTQYF. CDR3 coding DNA: TGTGCCACCCGACAGGACACAGATACGCAGTATTTT.

The sample holds one count of this clone. J is TRBJ2-7 and V is TRBV30, with D possibly being TRBD1 (5 bases). The V end lost 4 bases, the J end lost 1 base, and 20 bases lay between the germline ends. This CDR3 is 16 amino acids long. Looked up from germline, CDR1 is GTSNPN and CDR2 is SVGIG (reference sequence). The chain's CDR3 is CAWTRTLGDSSYEQYF. DNA of the CDR3: TGTGCCTGGACCCGTACGTTGGGCGACAGTTCCTACGAGCAGTACTTC.

A single count supports this clone. This rearrangement joins TRBV29-1 to TRBJ1-1; 7 bases match TRBD1. After removal of 7 bases from V and 0 bases from J, the junction contained 5 bases not matched to a gene. CDR1 SQVTM and CDR2 ANQGSEA come from the germline V gene. The length of the CDR3 is 13 residues. CDR3 residues: CSAKQGMNTEAFF. For the CDR3, the DNA is TGCAGCGCGAAACAGGGGATGAACACTGAAGCTTTCTTT.

The chain recombines TRBV6-5 with TRBJ2-2; possibly TRBD1 for D (6 bases). Between the trimmed V and J ends, which lost 5 bases and 6 bases, there was a span of 7 bases. The CDR3 has 12 residues. Germline V gives CDR1 MNHEY, CDR2 SVGAGI. CDR3 region: CASSRTAGELFF. The CDR3 region has the DNA TGTGCCAGCAGTAGGACAGCCGGGGAGCTGTTTTTT.

This clone was recorded only once. The chain employs TRBV3-1 (or the pseudogene TRBV3-2) and TRBJ2-5, with 12 bases identical to TRBD1. Trimming at V came to 3 bases and at J to 4 bases, leaving 3 bases not matched to a gene. CDR3 length: 15 residues. Germline loops: CDR1 LGHDT, CDR2 YNNKEL (reference sequence). The CDR3 loop reads CASSHGTGGRETQYF. The CDR3 bases are TGTGCCAGCAGCCACGGGACAGGGGGCCGAGAGACCCAGTACTTC.

This clone came up once. The rearrangement links TRBV5-6 to TRBJ2-5, with TRBD2 matching 8 bases. In germline, CDR1 is SGHDT, CDR2 YYEEEE. The CDR3 consists of 17 residues. The trim removed 4 bases at V and 3 bases at J, leaving 14 bases unmatched. This CDR3 reads CASSPPGGGLGEETQYF. The DNA of the CDR3 is TGTGCCAGCAGCCCCCCAGGTGGGGGACTAGGAGAAGAGACCCAGTACTTC.

The rearrangement joins TRBV10-1 to TRBJ1-2; a weak D match, TRBD1 (5 bases). Trimming stripped 3 bases from V and 8 bases from J, with 19 bases between. Germline V CDR1 and CDR2: WNHNN, SYGVQD (reference sequence). The CDR3 consists of 15 residues. In DNA, the CDR3 is TGCGCCAGCAGTGATACCCCGGGGGGAATTAACGGCTACACCTTC. Its protein is CASSDTPGGINGYTF.

This rearrangement joins TRBV9 to TRBJ2-5, with D possibly matching TRBD2 (7 bases). The CDR3 totals 15 residues. The V end was cut by 1 base, the J end by 1 base, with 11 bases between. Germline V gene data show CDR1 as SGDLS and CDR2 as YYNGEE. The CDR3 sequence is CASSVLAGAQETQYF. The DNA for the CDR3 is TGTGCCAGCAGCGTATTGGCGGGGGCCCAAGAGACCCAGTACTTC.

As DNA, the CDR3 is TGTGCCAGCAGCTTAGACAGGGCCCACGATGGCTACACCTTC. It codes for CASSLDRAHDGYTF. The chain joins TRBV7-9 to TRBJ1-2; D is perhaps TRBD1 (6 bases). Trimming removed 1 base from V and 6 bases from J, with 12 bases in between. The germline CDR1 and CDR2 sequences are SEHNR and FQNEAQ (reference sequence). The CDR3 is 14 amino acids.

The CDR3, as DNA: TGTGCCAGCAGTCCGGACAGGCCTCGGAGTCCTAACTATGGCTACACCTTC. It is translated as CASSPDRPRSPNYGYTF. This chain uses TRBV6-6 with TRBJ1-2, with 7 bases identical to TRBD1. The CDR3 runs 17 residues. V lost 5 bases and J lost 0; bases outside the gene matches: 12. The germline gives CDR1 MNHNY, CDR2 SVGAGI (reference sequence).

This chain joins TRBV10-1 and TRBJ1-5; tentative D call: TRBD1 (6 bases). CDR3 size: 16 residues. Germline V gene sequence: CDR1 WNHNN, CDR2 SYGVQD (reference sequence). V lost 0 bases and J lost 2, with 11 bases in between. The DNA for the CDR3 is TGCGCCAGCAGTGAGTCCAGGGGCAGGGGCAATCAGCCCCAGCATTTT. The encoded protein is CASSESRGRGNQPQHF.

This clone was recorded once. The rearrangement uses TRBV2 and TRBJ1-2; D is unclear. Trimming left V 2 bases short and J 7 bases short, with 11 bases between. The CDR3 consists of 13 residues. Germline CDR1 SNHLY, CDR2 FYNNEI. The CDR3 reads CASSERPGSGYTF. The CDR3 nucleotides read TGTGCCAGCAGTGAACGCCCTGGCTCTGGCTACACCTTC. Together with reference TRBV2 and TRBJ1-2, the CDR3 gives the full variable domain: EPEVTQTPSHQVTQMGQEVILRCVPISNHLYFYWYRQILGQKVEFLVSFYNNEISEKSEIFDDQFSVERPDGSNFTLKIRSTKLEDSAMYFCASSERPGSGYTFGSGTRLTVV.

V gene TRBV5-1 combines with J gene TRBJ1-2; 10 bases align to TRBD1. Trimming cost V 0 bases and J 4 bases; bases outside gene matches: 9. The CDR3 is 17 amino acids. The germline CDR1 and CDR2 sequences are SGHRS and YFSETQ. CDR3 residues: CASSLGTDRGLGYGYTF. CDR3 in DNA: TGCGCCAGCAGCTTGGGAACCGACAGGGGGCTCGGCTATGGCTACACCTTC.

The V gene is TRBV5-6, the J gene TRBJ1-5, with TRBD1 matching over 8 bases. Germline CDR1 is SGHDT and CDR2 is YYEEEE. Losses at the gene ends were 5 bases for V and 11 bases for J; bases not matched to a gene: 12. The CDR3 is 14 amino acids. DNA of the CDR3: TGTGCCAGCAGTACACGACAGGGGAAAAAAGCCCAGCATTTT. It is translated as CASSTRQGKKAQHF.

This clone occurred a few times. This chain uses TRBV5-4 with TRBJ1-1; perhaps TRBD1 as D (6 bases). The CDR3 runs 15 residues. Trimming took off 4 bases at V and 2 bases at J, with 15 bases between the two ends. CDR1 and CDR2 from the germline V gene are SGHNT and YYREEE (reference sequence). CDR3 coding DNA: TGTGCCAGCAGCACCTACAAGGGGGTTAACACTGAAGCTTTCTTT. Its translation: CASSTYKGVNTEAFF.

The J gene is TRBJ1-2, the V gene TRBV29-1, with a weak D call TRBD1 (6 bases). The CDR3 sequence is 13 residues long. The germline gives CDR1 SQVTM, CDR2 ANQGSEA. The germline V and J ends were trimmed by 6 bases and 1 base, with 12 bases remaining between them. CDR3 coding DNA: TGCAGCGTCCCGACAGGCCATAACTATGGCTACACCTTC. As protein: CSVPTGHNYGYTF.

The chain couples TRBV4-1 to TRBJ1-5; no definite D call. In germline, CDR1 is MGHRA, CDR2 YSYEKL. The CDR3 spans 15 residues. With 0 bases removed from V and 9 bases from J, the gap between germline ends came to 15 bases. The CDR3: CASSQDLATRGPQHF. The DNA for the CDR3 is TGCGCCAGCAGCCAAGATCTGGCGACACGGGGGCCCCAGCATTTT.

The chain couples TRBV7-2 to TRBJ1-4; D gene uncertain. This CDR3 has 16 amino acids. The V end was cut by 4 bases, the J end by 8 bases, with 20 bases between. Germline lookup yields CDR1 SGHTA and CDR2 FQGNSA. The CDR3 bases are TGTGCCAGCAGCTCCCACATGGAGGGCGCGTACGAAAAACTGTTTTTT. Translated, it gives CASSSHMEGAYEKLFF.